This TCR beta chain was identified in a study of CD8 T cells in Susac syndrome. While CD8+ and CD4+ T cells were isolated negatively, TEMRA cells were enriched by FACS. Germline assignment: CDR1 MDHEN and CDR2 SYDVKM. This CDR3 has 15 amino acids. The V and J ends lost 3 bases and 4 bases, in that order; junction bases with no gene match: 7. Random hexamers were used to reverse transcribe an amount of roughly 0.45 to 1 ug RNA. An immunoSEQ multiplex PCR amplified TCR beta CDR3 over 54 Vbeta and 13 Jbeta. TCRdb processed the immunoSEQ multiplex PCR reads anew with MiXCR; each CDR3 protein has one entry. The repertoire consists of about 52,000 distinct CDR3 sequences, with 93% occurring once and the leading ten covering around 0.55%.

Sequenced: CD8+ T cells from PBMCs. The V call is TRBV28, the J call TRBJ2-7, with 9 bases fitting TRBD1. This sequence was found in a human donor with multiple sclerosis. CDR3 DNA sequence: TGTGCCAGCAGTTTCAGGACAGGGGCCCCTTACGAGCAGTACTTC. Encoded protein: CASSFRTGAPYEQYF.